This is a list of T cell receptor beta chains from one sample in a study of blood T cell repertoires in COVID-19. TCRdb's copy holds only in-frame clones and misses some; the assay was immunoSEQ multiplex PCR. Of 180,000 or so clones in the sample, 80% to 90% were seen once. The sample was peripheral blood. All receptors come from a human donor with active or convalescent COVID-19. The donor label of this sample is uncertain. Both conserved end residues are part of each CDR3. The D gene is left open where the match is weak. Only some rows state a clone size, as once, few, many or a class for expanded clones.

>TRBJ2-5|TRBD1|once|TRBV5-1
TGCGCCAGCAGTTGGGGACAGGGGGCCCCTGGGCAGTACTTC
CASSWGQGAPGQYF
>TRBJ2-5|-|-|TRBV6-5
TGTGCCATACGACAACAGGGACAAGAGACCCAGTACTTC
CAIRQQGQETQYF
>TRBJ1-1|TRBD1|-|TRBV12-5
TGTGCTAGTGCTCAACAGGGGGGGGGAACTGAAGCTTTCTTT
CASAQQGGGTEAFF
>TRBJ1-2|-|few|TRBV27
TGTGCCAGCAGTTATGGGCGGGAGATGGGCTACACCTTC
CASSYGREMGYTF
>TRBJ2-5|-|-|TRBV7-2
TGTGCCAGCAGTCTTGACTGGAACCAAGAGACCCAGTACTTC
CASSLDWNQETQYF
>TRBJ2-7|-|-|TRBV18
TGTGCCAGCTCACAGGGGCTCTCTTCTTCTACTTCCGAGCAGTACTTC
CASSQGLSSSTSEQYF
>TRBJ1-2|-|-|TRBV5-1
TGCGCCAGCAGCTCAACAGGGAGGGATGGCTACACCTTC
CASSSTGRDGYTF
>TRBJ2-5|-|once|TRBV2
TGTGCCAGCAGTGAGCCGCCTAAGGAGACCCAGTACTTC
CASSEPPKETQYF
>TRBJ2-1|TRBD2|once|TRBV18
TGTGCCAGCTCACCACCCCGACTAGCGGGAGTCAACCGGGGGAGAGAGTTCTTC
CASSPPRLAGVNRGREFF
>TRBJ1-2|TRBD1|-|TRBV18
TGTGCCAGCTCACCTGGGACAGACCTCTATGGCTACACCTTC
CASSPGTDLYGYTF
>TRBJ1-2|TRBD1|-|TRBV5-8
TGTGCCAGCAGCTTTTTCTCAGGGGGCGCAGCTAACTATGGCTACACCTTC
CASSFFSGGAANYGYTF